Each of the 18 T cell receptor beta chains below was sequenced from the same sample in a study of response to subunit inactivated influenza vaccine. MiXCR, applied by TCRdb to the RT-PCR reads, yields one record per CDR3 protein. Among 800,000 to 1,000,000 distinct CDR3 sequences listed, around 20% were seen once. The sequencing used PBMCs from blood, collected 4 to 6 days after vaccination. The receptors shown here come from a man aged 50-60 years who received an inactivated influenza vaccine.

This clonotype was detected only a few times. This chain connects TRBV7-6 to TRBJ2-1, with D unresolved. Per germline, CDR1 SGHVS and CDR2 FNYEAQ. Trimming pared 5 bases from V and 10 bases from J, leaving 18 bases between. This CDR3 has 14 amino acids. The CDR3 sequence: CASSRSTHGGEQFF. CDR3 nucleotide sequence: TGTGCCAGCAGCCGTTCAACCCACGGCGGCGAGCAGTTCTTC.

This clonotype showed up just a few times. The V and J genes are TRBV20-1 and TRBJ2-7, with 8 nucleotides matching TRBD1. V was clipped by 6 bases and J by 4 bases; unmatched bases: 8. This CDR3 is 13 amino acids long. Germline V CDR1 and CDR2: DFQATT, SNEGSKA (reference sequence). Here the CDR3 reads CSAPDRAMYEQYF. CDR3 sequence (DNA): TGCAGTGCCCCGGACAGGGCTATGTACGAGCAGTACTTC.

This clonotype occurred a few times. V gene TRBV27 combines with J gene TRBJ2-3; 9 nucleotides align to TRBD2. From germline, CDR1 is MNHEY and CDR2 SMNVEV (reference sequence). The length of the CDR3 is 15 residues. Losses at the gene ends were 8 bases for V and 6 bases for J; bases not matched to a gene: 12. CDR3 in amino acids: CASQLRLAEMDTQYF. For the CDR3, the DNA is TGTGCCAGCCAACTACGACTAGCGGAGATGGATACGCAGTATTTT.

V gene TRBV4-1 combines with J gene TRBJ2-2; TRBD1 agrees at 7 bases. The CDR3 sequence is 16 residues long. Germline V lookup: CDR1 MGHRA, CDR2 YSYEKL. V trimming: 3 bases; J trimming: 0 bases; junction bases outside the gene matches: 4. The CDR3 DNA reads TGCGCCAGCAGCCAGGGACAGCCCGCGAACACCGGGGAGCTGTTTTTT. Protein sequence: CASSQGQPANTGELFF.

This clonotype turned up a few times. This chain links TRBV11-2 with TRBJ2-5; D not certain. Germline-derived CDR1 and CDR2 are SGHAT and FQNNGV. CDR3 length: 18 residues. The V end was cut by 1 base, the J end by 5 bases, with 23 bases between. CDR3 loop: CASSLGVLVVRSGETQYF. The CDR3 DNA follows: TGTGCCAGCAGCTTAGGGGTGTTGGTAGTGCGTAGTGGGGAGACCCAGTACTTC.

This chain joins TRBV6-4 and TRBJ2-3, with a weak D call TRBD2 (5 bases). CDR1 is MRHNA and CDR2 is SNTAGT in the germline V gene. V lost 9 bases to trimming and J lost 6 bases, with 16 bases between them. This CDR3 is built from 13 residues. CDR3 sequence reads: CARPRDSLDTQYF. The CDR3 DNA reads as TGTGCCAGACCGAGGGATAGCCTGGATACGCAGTATTTT.

CDR3 DNA: TGTGCCAGCAGCGACGGGACTCACACCGGGGAGCTGTTTTTT. Its protein product is CASSDGTHTGELFF. The chain carries TRBV9 and TRBJ2-2, with a tentative D call TRBD2 (6 bases). The CDR3 has 14 residues. V lost 3 bases and J 3 bases, leaving 9 bases between the germline ends. CDR1 is SGDLS, CDR2 YYNGEE, per germline.

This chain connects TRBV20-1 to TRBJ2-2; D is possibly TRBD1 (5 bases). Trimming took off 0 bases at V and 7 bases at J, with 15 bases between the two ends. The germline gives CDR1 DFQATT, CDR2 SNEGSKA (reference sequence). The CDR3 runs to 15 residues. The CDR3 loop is CSARERTSGNGELFF. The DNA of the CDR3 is TGCAGTGCTAGAGAACGGACGTCAGGGAACGGGGAGCTGTTTTTT.

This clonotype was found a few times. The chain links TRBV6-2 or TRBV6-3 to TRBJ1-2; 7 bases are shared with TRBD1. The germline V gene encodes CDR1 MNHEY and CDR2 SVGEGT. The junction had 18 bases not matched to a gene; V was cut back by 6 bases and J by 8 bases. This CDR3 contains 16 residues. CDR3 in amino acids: CASRSWPGQRLDGYTF. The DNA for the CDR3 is TGTGCCAGCAGAAGCTGGCCGGGACAGAGGTTGGACGGCTACACCTTC.

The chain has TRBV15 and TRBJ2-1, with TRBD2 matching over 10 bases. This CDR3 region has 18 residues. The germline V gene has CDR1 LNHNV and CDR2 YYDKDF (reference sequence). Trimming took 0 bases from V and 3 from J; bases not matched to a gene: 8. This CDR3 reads CATSREGLAGANYNEQFF. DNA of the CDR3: TGTGCCACCAGCAGAGAAGGGCTAGCGGGAGCGAACTACAATGAGCAGTTCTTC.

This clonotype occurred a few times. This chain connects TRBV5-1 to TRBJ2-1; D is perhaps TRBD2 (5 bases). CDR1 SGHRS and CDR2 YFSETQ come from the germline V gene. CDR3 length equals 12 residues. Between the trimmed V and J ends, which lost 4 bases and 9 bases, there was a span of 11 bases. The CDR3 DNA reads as TGCGCCAGCAGCACACTAGTGGGTGAGCAGTTCTTC. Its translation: CASSTLVGEQFF.

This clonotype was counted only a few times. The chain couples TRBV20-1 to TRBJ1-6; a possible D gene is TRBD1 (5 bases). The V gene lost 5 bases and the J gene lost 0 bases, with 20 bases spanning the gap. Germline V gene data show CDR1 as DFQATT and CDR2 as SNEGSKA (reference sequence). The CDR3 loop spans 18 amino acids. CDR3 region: CSASQRRTTSSYNSPLHF. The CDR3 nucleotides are TGCAGTGCTTCCCAAAGGCGGACAACGAGCTCCTATAATTCACCCCTCCACTTT.

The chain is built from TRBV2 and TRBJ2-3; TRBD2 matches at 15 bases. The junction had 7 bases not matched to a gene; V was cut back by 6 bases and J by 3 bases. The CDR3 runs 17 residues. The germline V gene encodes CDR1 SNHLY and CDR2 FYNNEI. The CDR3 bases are TGTGCCAGCAGATCCGGGACTAGCGGGGGGAGGACAGATACGCAGTATTTT. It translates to CASRSGTSGGRTDTQYF.

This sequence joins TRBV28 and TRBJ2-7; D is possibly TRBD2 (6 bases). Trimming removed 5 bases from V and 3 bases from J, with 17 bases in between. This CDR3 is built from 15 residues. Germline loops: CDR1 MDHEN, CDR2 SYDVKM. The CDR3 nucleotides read TGTGCCAGCAGTCCGCGGGACGGGCTGATCTACGAGCAGTACTTC. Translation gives CASSPRDGLIYEQYF.

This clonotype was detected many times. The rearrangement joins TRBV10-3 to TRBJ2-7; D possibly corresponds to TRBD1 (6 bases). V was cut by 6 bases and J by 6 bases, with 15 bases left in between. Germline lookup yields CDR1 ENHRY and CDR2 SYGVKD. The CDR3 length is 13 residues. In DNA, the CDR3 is TGTGCCATCAGACTAAATGGGGGCAGCGAGCAGTACTTC. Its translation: CAIRLNGGSEQYF.

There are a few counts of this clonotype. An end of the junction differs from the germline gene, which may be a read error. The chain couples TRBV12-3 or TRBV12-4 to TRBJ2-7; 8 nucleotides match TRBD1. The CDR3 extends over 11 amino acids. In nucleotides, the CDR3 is TGTGCCAGCAGTTTAGCGCAGGGACAGGACTTC. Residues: CASSLAQGQDF.

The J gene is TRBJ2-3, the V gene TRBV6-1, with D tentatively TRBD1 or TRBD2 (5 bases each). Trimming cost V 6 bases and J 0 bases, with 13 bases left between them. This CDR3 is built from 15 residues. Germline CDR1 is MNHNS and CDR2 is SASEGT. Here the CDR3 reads CASSLYRDSTDTQYF. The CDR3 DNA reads TGTGCCAGCAGCCTATACCGGGACAGCACAGATACGCAGTATTTT.

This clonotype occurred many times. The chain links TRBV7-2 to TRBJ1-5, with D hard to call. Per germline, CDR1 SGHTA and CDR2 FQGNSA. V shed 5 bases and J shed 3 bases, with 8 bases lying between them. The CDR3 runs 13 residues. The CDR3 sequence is CASSAKPNQPQHF. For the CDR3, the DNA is TGTGCCAGCAGCGCCAAGCCCAATCAGCCCCAGCATTTT.